Following are 20 T cell receptor beta chains from one sample sequenced in a study of T-cell memory formation after mild COVID-19 (dated by TCRdb to 2020 to 2023). The receptor library was made with 5' RACE. Data came from an Illumina NovaSeq 6000. TCRdb reprocessed the public reads (quality trimming at Q25 with fastp, clone calling with MiXCR) and kept in-frame beta chains. All rows with the same CDR3 protein become a single entry with the most common DNA and genes. This sample comprises around 29,000 distinct CDR3 sequences, roughly 12% of them detected only once. The top ten clonotypes cover approximately 14% of the sample. Sequencing used PBMCs or a T cell subset sorted from them (not recorded which). The receptor source for this set is an adult woman who had mild COVID-19 (a few samples of this study predate the infection). The sample titles of this study are shuffled in the database, so cell type and time point are left out; the donor was told from shared clones.

This clonotype has a count of ten or more. This chain uses TRBV5-1 with TRBJ1-5, with TRBD1 as a possible D gene (6 bases). Germline V gives CDR1 SGHRS, CDR2 YFSETQ. The V end was cut by 0 bases, the J end by 2 bases, with 18 bases between. The CDR3 covers 18 residues. In nucleotides, the CDR3 is TGCGCCAGCAGCTTGGAGGACAGTCTGGTGGGGGGCAATCAGCCCCAGCATTTT. It encodes CASSLEDSLVGGNQPQHF.

This clonotype was observed many times. V usage is TRBV4-3 and J usage is TRBJ1-2, with D perhaps TRBD1 (6 bases). Trimming pared 1 base from V and 2 bases from J, leaving 11 bases between. CDR1 is LGHNA and CDR2 is YSLEER in the germline V gene. The CDR3 contains 15 residues. The DNA for the CDR3 is TGCGCCAGCAGCCAAGTCGAAGGGGGGAACTATGGCTACACCTTC. The encoded protein is CASSQVEGGNYGYTF.

This clonotype was found many times. The chain links TRBV19 to TRBJ2-3; D unclear. Per germline, CDR1 LNHDA and CDR2 SQIVND (reference sequence). The CDR3 consists of 13 residues. Trimming shortened V by 4 bases and J by 2 bases, and 7 bases separated the two germline ends. The CDR3 is CASSTRDTDTQYF. CDR3 sequence (DNA): TGTGCCAGTAGTACCCGCGACACAGATACGCAGTATTTT.

This clonotype was seen ten or more times. The chain combines TRBV30 with TRBJ2-5, with D perhaps matching TRBD1 (6 bases). The CDR3 loop spans 14 amino acids. V was trimmed by 0 bases and J by 4 bases, leaving 12 bases between them. Germline CDR1 is GTSNPN and CDR2 is SVGIG (reference sequence). The CDR3 nucleotides read TGTGCCTGGAGTGTACGGACAGCGATAGAGACCCAGTACTTC. Translated: CAWSVRTAIETQYF. Based on the CDR3 plus reference TRBV30 and TRBJ2-5, the full variable domain is SQTIHQWPATLVQPVGSPLSLECTVEGTSNPNLYWYRQAAGRGLQLLFYSVGIGQISSEVPQNLSASRPQDRQFILSSKKLLLSDSGFYLCAWSVRTAIETQYFGPGTRLLVL.

This clonotype appeared many times. The chain links TRBV27 to TRBJ2-3; 10 bases map to TRBD2. J was trimmed by 3 bases and V by 2 bases; bases with no gene match: 8. The CDR3 has 17 residues. The germline gives CDR1 MNHEY, CDR2 SMNVEV (reference sequence). For the CDR3, the DNA is TGTGCCAGCAGTTTAAGCGGGGGGGCATCATTAACAGATACGCAGTATTTT. Translated: CASSLSGGASLTDTQYF.

This clonotype was recorded at least ten times. The rearrangement links TRBV19 to TRBJ2-7; D may match TRBD1 or TRBD2 (5 bases each). Germline lookup yields CDR1 LNHDA and CDR2 SQIVND (reference sequence). Trimming stripped 3 bases from V and 0 bases from J, with 15 bases between. The CDR3 totals 16 residues. CDR3 sequence: CASSIAFSGTSYEQYF. CDR3 in DNA: TGTGCCAGTAGTATCGCCTTTTCCGGGACCTCCTACGAGCAGTACTTC.

The chain is built from TRBV27 and TRBJ2-1; 14 nucleotides align to TRBD2. V lost 4 bases and J lost 3; bases outside the gene matches: 2. The CDR3 has 16 amino acids. Germline V gene sequence: CDR1 MNHEY, CDR2 SMNVEV (reference sequence). CDR3 nucleotides: TGTGCCAGCAGTTCGGGGACTAGCGGGGGCTACAATGAGCAGTTCTTC. Protein product: CASSSGTSGGYNEQFF.

The chain links TRBV7-9 to TRBJ1-4; D remains ambiguous. The CDR3 runs 11 residues. Germline-derived CDR1 and CDR2 are SEHNR and FQNEAQ (reference sequence). V lost 5 bases to trimming and J lost 6 bases, with 4 bases between them. DNA for the CDR3: TGTGCCAGCAGCACCCATGAAAAACTGTTTTTT. Protein product: CASSTHEKLFF.

This clonotype was counted ten times or more. V gene TRBV9 combines with J gene TRBJ2-2; 7 bases agree with TRBD1. Germline CDR1 reads SGDLS; CDR2 reads YYNGEE. Trimming at V came to 0 bases and at J to 1 base, leaving 0 bases not matched to a gene. This CDR3 region has 15 residues. The CDR3 nucleotides read TGTGCCAGCAGCGTAGGACAGGGGAACACCGGGGAGCTGTTTTTT. Residues: CASSVGQGNTGELFF.

This clonotype has ten or more counts. CDR3 protein: CASSSWEWEQFF. CDR3 nucleotides: TGTGCCAGCAGTTCTTGGGAATGGGAGCAGTTCTTC. V usage is TRBV28 and J usage is TRBJ2-1; D is unclear. CDR3 length: 12 amino acids. V was trimmed by 4 bases and J by 10 bases, leaving 11 bases between them. Germline V CDR1 and CDR2: MDHEN, SYDVKM.

The rearrangement links TRBV18 to TRBJ2-5, with unresolved D. The CDR3 length is 11 residues. V lost 3 bases and J 5 bases, leaving 4 bases between the germline ends. Germline V gene lookup returns CDR1 KGHSH and CDR2 LQKENI. CDR3 coding DNA: TGTGCCAGCTCACCGATGGAGACCCAGTACTTC. Amino acids: CASSPMETQYF.

This clonotype was seen many times. This chain uses TRBV20-1 with TRBJ2-7; 8 bases match TRBD2. V lost 5 bases and J lost 0; bases outside the gene matches: 6. The germline V gene has CDR1 DFQATT and CDR2 SNEGSKA (reference sequence). The CDR3 has 14 residues. CDR3 bases: TGCAGTGCTTATCGGGGGGGGTACTCCTACGAGCAGTACTTC. This codes for CSAYRGGYSYEQYF.

There are many counts of this clonotype. The chain employs TRBV7-2 and TRBJ2-7; 7 bases match TRBD2. Germline loops: CDR1 SGHTA, CDR2 FQGNSA. With V trimmed by 2 bases and J by 3 bases, 7 bases remained unmatched. This CDR3 has 15 amino acids. The CDR3 here is CASSLHQGGGYEQYF. As DNA, the CDR3 is TGTGCCAGCAGCTTACATCAGGGCGGGGGCTACGAGCAGTACTTC.

This clonotype was seen many times. In nucleotides, the CDR3 is TGCAGTGCTAGCGACAGGGGAAGCACAGATACGCAGTATTTT. Translated: CSASDRGSTDTQYF. This chain uses TRBV20-1 with TRBJ2-3; 8 bases align to TRBD1. V shed 3 bases, J shed 0 bases, and the junction held 2 bases outside the gene matches. Germline V CDR1 and CDR2: DFQATT, SNEGSKA (reference sequence). The length of the CDR3 is 14 residues.

This clonotype has ten or more counts. The chain combines TRBV7-3 with TRBJ2-7; 7 bases map to TRBD1. The CDR3 is 13 amino acids. With V trimmed by 3 bases and J by 3 bases, 2 bases remained unmatched. In germline, CDR1 is SGHTA, CDR2 FQGTGA. CDR3 loop: CASSLRDSYEQYF. CDR3 in DNA: TGTGCCAGCAGCTTGAGGGACAGCTACGAGCAGTACTTC.

This clonotype was observed a few times. The chain uses TRBV12-3 or TRBV12-4 and TRBJ1-1, with TRBD1 identical over 7 bases. V trimming: 6 bases; J trimming: 6 bases; junction bases outside the gene matches: 13. This CDR3 contains 15 residues. The DNA for the CDR3 is TGTGCCAGCAGCCCCCGCACGGGGCAGGGGGCTGAAGCTTTCTTT. This gives the protein CASSPRTGQGAEAFF.

This clonotype was counted at least ten times. The chain employs TRBV15 and TRBJ1-4; maybe TRBD1 (5 bases). The CDR3 extends over 13 amino acids. Trimming cost V 0 bases and J 13 bases, with 12 bases left between them. CDR1 LNHNV and CDR2 YYDKDF come from the germline V gene (reference sequence). The CDR3 nucleotides are TGTGCCACCAGCAGAGATGGAGGGGCGGCACTGTTTTTT. It specifies CATSRDGGAALFF.

In its sample, this clonotype was seen many times. This rearrangement joins TRBV20-1 to TRBJ2-1, with 12 nucleotides matching TRBD1. Germline assignment: CDR1 DFQATT and CDR2 SNEGSKA (reference sequence). The junction had 10 bases not matched to a gene; V was cut back by 4 bases and J by 15 bases. This CDR3 has 13 amino acids. The CDR3 loop is CSATPGQGARVFF. CDR3 sequence (DNA): TGCAGTGCTACTCCGGGACAGGGGGCAAGGGTGTTCTTC.

This clonotype was recorded many times. The chain links TRBV27 to TRBJ1-1, with D tentatively TRBD1 (5 bases). Trimming pared 6 bases from V and 2 bases from J, leaving 13 bases between. The germline gives CDR1 MNHEY, CDR2 SMNVEV (reference sequence). This CDR3 has 14 residues. As DNA, the CDR3 is TGTGCCAGCAGCATCTTTCAGGGTAACACTGAAGCTTTCTTT. Translation: CASSIFQGNTEAFF.

This clonotype was picked up one time. An end of the junction does not agree with germline; a read error may underlie this. The rearrangement uses TRBV3-1 and TRBJ2-7; D gene ambiguous. CDR3 length equals 12 residues. The V gene's germline CDR1 is LGHDT and CDR2 YNNKEL (reference sequence). In DNA, the CDR3 is TGTGCCGGCAGCCAAGTTAGTTACGAGCAGTACTTC. It is translated as CAGSQVSYEQYF.